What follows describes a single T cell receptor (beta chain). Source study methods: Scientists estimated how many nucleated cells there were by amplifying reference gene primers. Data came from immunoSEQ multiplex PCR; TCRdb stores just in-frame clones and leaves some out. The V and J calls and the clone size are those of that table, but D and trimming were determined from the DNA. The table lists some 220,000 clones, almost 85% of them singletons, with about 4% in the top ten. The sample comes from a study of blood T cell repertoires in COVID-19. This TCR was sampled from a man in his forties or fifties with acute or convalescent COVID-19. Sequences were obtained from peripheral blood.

The CDR3 region is CASSPQGVDSPLHF. The CDR3 DNA reads TGTGCCAGCAGCCCACAGGGGGTTGACTCACCCCTCCACTTT. The V call is TRBV7-9, the J call TRBJ1-6, with 8 bases fitting TRBD1. J gave up 10 bases and V 5 bases, and 7 bases lay outside the gene matches. CDR1 is SEHNR, CDR2 FQNEAQ, per germline (reference sequence). The CDR3 extends over 14 amino acids.